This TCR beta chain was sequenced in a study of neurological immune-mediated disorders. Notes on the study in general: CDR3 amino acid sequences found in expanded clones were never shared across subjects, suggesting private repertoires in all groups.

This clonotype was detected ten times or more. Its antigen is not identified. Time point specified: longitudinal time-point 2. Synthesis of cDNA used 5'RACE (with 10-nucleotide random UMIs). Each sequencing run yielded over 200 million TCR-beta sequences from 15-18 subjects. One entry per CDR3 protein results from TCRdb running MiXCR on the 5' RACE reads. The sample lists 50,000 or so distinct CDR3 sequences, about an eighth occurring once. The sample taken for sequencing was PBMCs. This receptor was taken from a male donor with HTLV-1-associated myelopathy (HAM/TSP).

The chain's CDR3 is CASSLSTDTEAFF. The DNA of the CDR3 is TGCGCCAGCAGCCTTTCGACGGACACTGAAGCTTTCTTT. The chain combines TRBV5-1 with TRBJ1-1; D call uncertain. V was pared by 4 bases and J by 3 bases, with 10 bases between. CDR1 is SGHRS, CDR2 YFSETQ, per germline. The CDR3 contains 13 residues.